This T cell receptor beta chain was recovered during a study of cytomegalovirus exposure and HLA in healthy donors. Germline V lookup: CDR1 LGHNA, CDR2 YSLEER. Unmatched junction bases numbered 3, after V lost 2 bases and J lost 3 bases. The CDR3 consists of 14 residues. Here immunoSEQ multiplex PCR was the method, and the copy in TCRdb shows in-frame clones only, minus some. Seen here are roughly 56,000 clones, roughly nine tenths observed once, and the top ten hold around 2.2%. Overall study findings and caveats: It was reportedly the case that the classifier diagnosed cytomegalovirus status with high specificity and sensitivity. Investigators reported 164 TCR beta chains as tied to cytomegalovirus. In vitro checks showed that a few CMV-associated chains really do target CMV antigens.

A word on this clone: Its antigen is as yet unknown.

Input material: PBMCs. The chain joins TRBV4-3 to TRBJ2-5; 7 bases agree with TRBD1. This clonotype originated in a woman in her thirties in good health and CMV-seronegative. CDR3 in DNA: TGCGCCAGCAGCCAATGGGACAGAAAAGAGACCCAGTACTTC. Amino acid sequence: CASSQWDRKETQYF.